The T cell receptor (beta chain) under discussion was sequenced for a study of cytomegalovirus exposure and HLA in healthy donors. Sequencing was performed with immunoSEQ multiplex PCR; in TCRdb, only in-frame clones are kept and a portion is missing. The repertoire holds about 310,000 clones, with approximately 88% as singletons. The sequenced material came from PBMCs. The origin of this receptor is a man in his thirties or forties in good health and CMV-seronegative.

The CDR3 DNA reads TGTGCCAGTAGTATAGCCCCAGGTAATCAGCCCCAGCATTTT. This sequence encodes CASSIAPGNQPQHF. This sequence joins TRBV19 and TRBJ1-5; D gene uncertain. This CDR3 is built from 14 residues. The V gene lost 1 base and the J gene lost 4 bases, with 8 bases spanning the gap. The germline V gene has CDR1 LNHDA and CDR2 SQIVND (reference sequence).